The rows below give T cell receptor beta chains drawn from one sample of a study of T cell repertoires in cytomegalovirus infection. Their antigens remain unidentified. One entry per CDR3 protein results from TCRdb running MiXCR on the reads. The sample carries about a million distinct CDR3 sequences, roughly 31% recorded once. The sample consisted of cultured CD8+ T cells from PBMCs, taken from culture after CMV antigen stimulation. Receptors originate from a human donor in good health (CMV status not recorded). Some clones in this sample may be carry-over from other donors' samples. CDR3s include the opening cysteine and the closing phenylalanine or tryptophan. A D gene is named only where the DNA matches it firmly. Rows give clone size only sometimes, using once, few, many, or a class for an expanded clone.

. | many | TRBJ1-4 | TRBV7-2 | CASSLGGLPGEKLFF | TGTGCCAGCAGCTTAGGGGGCCTCCCGGGTGAAAAACTGTTTTTT
. | few | TRBJ1-5 | TRBV7-6 | CASRYDRFEPQHF | TGTGCCAGCAGGTACGACCGGTTCGAGCCCCAGCATTTT
. | . | TRBJ2-5 | TRBV29-1 | CTFILGGTQYF | TGCACCTTTATTCTAGGGGGGACCCAGTACTTC
TRBD2 | . | TRBJ2-1 | TRBV29-1 | CSVERAGGPDNEQFF | TGCAGCGTTGAGCGAGCGGGGGGGCCAGACAATGAGCAGTTCTTC
. | many | TRBJ1-6 | TRBV7-6 | CASSSRESGHYNSPLHF | TGTGCCAGCAGCTCACGCGAATCGGGACACTATAATTCACCCCTCCACTTT
. | . | TRBJ2-2 | TRBV10-3 | CAIRDGNTGELFF | TGTGCCATTAGGGACGGGAACACCGGGGAGCTGTTTTTT
. | . | TRBJ1-1 | TRBV12-5 | CASGLGYRGGDTEAFF | TGTGCTAGTGGTTTGGGATACCGGGGAGGCGACACTGAAGCTTTCTTT
. | many | TRBJ1-4 | TRBV7-2 | CASSPERQAGNEKLFF | TGTGCCAGCAGCCCCGAAAGACAGGCCGGGAATGAAAAACTGTTTTTT
. | . | TRBJ1-1 | TRBV10-3 | CAIGSYNTEAFF | TGTGCCATCGGAAGTTACAACACTGAAGCTTTCTTT
TRBD1 | many | TRBJ1-5 | TRBV28 | CASSLCDLGQGKAQPQHF | TGTGCCAGCAGTTTATGCGACCTTGGACAGGGTAAGGCTCAGCCCCAGCATTTT
TRBD2 | . | TRBJ2-1 | TRBV11-3 | CASSTLAGGHNEQFF | TGTGCCAGCAGCACACTAGCGGGGGGGCACAATGAGCAGTTCTTC
. | few | TRBJ2-1 | TRBV6-1 | CASRGGTDLVSYNEQFF | TGTGCCAGCAGGGGGGGGACAGACCTAGTCTCCTACAATGAGCAGTTCTTC
. | many | TRBJ1-2 | TRBV6-2/TRBV6-3 | CASRIQGMVIGYTF | TGTGCCAGCAGGATACAGGGTATGGTGATTGGCTACACCTTC
TRBD1 | few | TRBJ2-2 | TRBV7-6 | CASSIDRGSSGELFF | TGTGCTAGCAGCATTGACAGGGGGTCATCCGGGGAGCTGTTTTTT
TRBD1 | . | TRBJ1-5 | TRBV6-6 | CASSYNQGGFQHF | TGTGCCAGCAGTTACAACCAGGGGGGGTTCCAGCATTTT
. | . | TRBJ2-1 | TRBV19 | CASRIGGQEGANEQFF | TGTGCCAGTAGAATCGGAGGGCAGGAAGGTGCCAATGAGCAGTTCTTC
. | few | TRBJ1-5 | TRBV27 | CASSPLPGRGYSNQPQHF | TGTGCCAGCAGTCCACTTCCGGGGCGGGGGTATAGCAATCAGCCCCAGCATTTT
. | once | TRBJ1-1 | TRBV2 | CASSEETRNTEAFF | TGTGCCAGCAGTGAGGAGACGAGGAACACTGAAGCTTTCTTT
. | many | TRBJ2-1 | TRBV7-6 | CASGRAYNEQFF | TGTGCCAGCGGAAGAGCATACAATGAGCAGTTCTTC
. | many | TRBJ1-2 | TRBV7-9 | CASSSYDQGSYTF | TGTGCCAGCAGCTCTTACGACCAGGGGAGTTACACCTTC
. | . | TRBJ2-7 | TRBV10-3 | CAISVGTAPGDEQYF | TGTGCCATCAGTGTCGGGACAGCCCCGGGAGATGAGCAGTACTTC
. | few | TRBJ2-7 | TRBV12-3/TRBV12-4 | CASTHTLRVEQYF | TGTGCCAGCACGCACACCTTAAGGGTCGAGCAGTACTTC
TRBD1 | many | TRBJ1-1 | TRBV5-1 | CASSRGQGDTEAFF | TGCGCCAGCAGCCGCGGACAGGGGGACACTGAAGCTTTCTTT
. | . | TRBJ2-7 | TRBV27 | CASSFGSQGYEQYF | TGTGCCAGCAGTTTTGGCAGTCAAGGCTACGAGCAGTACTTC
. | . | TRBJ2-7 | TRBV5-8 | CASSYGQIYYEQYF | TGTGCCAGCAGCTACGGACAGATCTACTACGAGCAGTACTTC
. | . | TRBJ2-1 | TRBV3-1 | CASSQAWGEQFF | TGTGCCAGCAGCCAAGCTTGGGGGGAGCAGTTCTTC
TRBD1 | few | TRBJ1-1 | TRBV10-3 | CAISVGTGRGDTEAFF | TGTGCCATCAGTGTGGGGACAGGAAGGGGGGACACTGAAGCTTTCTTT
TRBD2 | few | TRBJ2-3 | TRBV6-1 | CASSEKRGGLDTQYF | TGTGCCAGCAGTGAGAAGCGGGGGGGCCTAGATACGCAGTATTTT
. | . | TRBJ2-1 | TRBV28 | CASSLGRSSTQFF | TGTGCCAGCAGTTTAGGAAGGAGCTCAACGCAGTTCTTC
TRBD1 | many | TRBJ1-1 | TRBV6-6 | CASRGQGGATEAFF | TGTGCCAGCAGGGGACAGGGGGGGGCCACTGAAGCTTTCTTT
. | many | TRBJ2-2 | TRBV7-2 | CASSPYVGSAGELFF | TGTGCCAGCAGCCCCTACGTGGGATCTGCCGGGGAGCTGTTTTTT
. | many | TRBJ2-1 | TRBV5-4 | CASSSSSGGEQFF | TGTGCCAGCAGCTCTTCTTCCGGGGGCGAGCAGTTCTTC
. | few | TRBJ2-7 | TRBV7-6 | CASSPPAQDPYEQYF | TGTGCCAGCAGCCCCCCCGCGCAGGATCCCTACGAGCAGTACTTC
TRBD1 | . | TRBJ1-2 | TRBV29-1 | CSVPPGQGPHGYTF | TGCAGCGTCCCGCCGGGACAGGGCCCTCATGGCTACACCTTC
. | . | TRBJ1-4 | TRBV27 | CASSPPGGHEKLFF | TGTGCCAGCAGTCCCCCAGGAGGTCATGAAAAACTGTTTTTT
. | few | TRBJ1-2 | TRBV19 | CASSMSQGSRYGYTF | TGTGCCAGTAGTATGTCACAGGGATCGAGATATGGCTACACCTTC
TRBD2 | few | TRBJ2-2 | TRBV14 | CASSRGLAGKNTGELFF | TGTGCCAGCAGCCGAGGACTAGCGGGAAAGAACACCGGGGAGCTGTTTTTT
TRBD2 | few | TRBJ2-1 | TRBV12-3/TRBV12-4 | CASSGEGDYSYNEQFF | TGTGCCAGCAGTGGGGAAGGGGACTACTCCTACAATGAGCAGTTCTTC
. | . | TRBJ2-1 | TRBV7-2 | CASSPGQRLYNEQFF | TGTGCCAGCAGCCCGGGACAACGTCTGTACAATGAGCAGTTCTTC
. | many | TRBJ1-1 | TRBV5-1 | CASSLGQGINTEAFF | TGCGCCAGCAGCTTGGGGCAGGGGATAAACACTGAAGCTTTCTTT
TRBD1 | . | TRBJ1-1 | TRBV19 | CASSFWTGPTEAFF | TGTGCCAGTAGTTTCTGGACAGGGCCCACTGAAGCTTTCTTT
TRBD1 | . | TRBJ1-2 | TRBV4-1 | CASRRQGGDHYGYTF | TGCGCCAGCAGACGACAGGGGGGGGACCACTATGGCTACACCTTC
. | . | TRBJ2-4 | TRBV14 | CASSPLAAKNIQYF | TGTGCCAGCAGCCCCCTGGCGGCCAAAAACATTCAGTACTTC
. | . | TRBJ2-4 | TRBV27 | CASSRPPQPHPQYF | TGTGCCAGCAGCCGTCCCCCACAGCCTCACCCTCAGTACTTC
. | few | TRBJ2-1 | TRBV7-6 | CASSLVIGAGGEQFF | TGTGCCAGCAGCTTAGTTATAGGGGCGGGTGGTGAGCAGTTCTTC
. | . | TRBJ2-5 | TRBV6-2/TRBV6-3 | CASSYSSRAQETQYF | TGTGCCAGCAGTTACTCGAGCAGAGCCCAAGAGACCCAGTACTTC
TRBD2 | few | TRBJ2-1 | TRBV4-3 | CASSFRLAGGTNEQFF | TGCGCCAGCAGCTTTCGACTAGCGGGGGGGACTAATGAGCAGTTCTTC
. | few | TRBJ2-3 | TRBV18 | CATFGGFTDTQYF | TGTGCCACCTTCGGGGGCTTCACAGATACGCAGTATTTT
. | . | TRBJ2-7 | TRBV5-1 | CASSPISASYERYF | TGCGCCAGCAGCCCTATTTCCGCTTCCTACGAGCGGTACTTC
. | . | TRBJ2-1 | TRBV12-3/TRBV12-4 | CASSPPGHPGEFF | TGTGCCAGCAGTCCCCCGGGACATCCTGGGGAGTTCTTC
. | many | TRBJ1-2 | TRBV6-5 | CASSYGDYGYTF | TGTGCCAGCAGTTACGGCGACTATGGCTACACCTTC
. | few | TRBJ1-1 | TRBV27 | CASSVHRATEAFF | TGTGCCAGCAGTGTTCACAGGGCCACTGAAGCTTTCTTT
TRBD2 | few | TRBJ2-5 | TRBV7-6 | CASSRTSGDLAQYF | TGTGCCAGCAGTCGGACTAGCGGGGACCTTGCCCAGTACTTC
. | once | TRBJ1-1 | TRBV7-1 | CASRSDLPNTEAFF | TGTGCCAGCAGGTCGGACTTACCGAACACTGAAGCTTTCTTT
TRBD1 | . | TRBJ2-5 | TRBV27 | CASSLRGTGGRETQYF | TGTGCCAGCAGTTTACGAGGGACAGGGGGTCGAGAGACCCAGTACTTC
. | . | TRBJ2-7 | TRBV29-1 | CSVEDRDQSYEQYF | TGCAGCGTTGAAGACCGGGACCAAAGCTACGAGCAGTACTTC
. | many | TRBJ2-7 | TRBV27 | CASSLQGINEQYF | TGTGCCAGCAGTCTTCAGGGTATCAACGAGCAGTACTTC
. | . | TRBJ1-1 | TRBV5-1 | CASSLVSQAYIQMNTEAFF | TGCGCCAGCAGCTTGGTATCGCAGGCCTATATACAAATGAACACTGAAGCTTTCTTT
. | many | TRBJ2-3 | TRBV7-2 | CASSLTPEDTQYF | TGTGCCAGCAGCCTGACACCGGAGGATACGCAGTATTTT